This T cell receptor beta chain originates from a study of T cells after yellow fever vaccination. TCRdb ran MiXCR on the 5' RACE reads and lists one entry per CDR3 protein. Seen here are roughly 520,000 distinct CDR3 sequences, 21% observed once, and the top ten hold roughly a sixth. The count of this clonotype is one. The source material was PBMCs, sampled roughly 20 days after the first yellow fever vaccination. The clonotype was recovered from a man aged 18 to 30 who received the YFV17D yellow fever vaccine.

CDR3 amino acids: CASSQLLDRGQEYGYTF. DNA of the CDR3: TGCGCCAGCAGCCAACTCCTGGACAGGGGGCAAGAGTATGGCTACACCTTC. The chain employs TRBV4-3 and TRBJ1-2, with TRBD1 identical over 11 bases. This CDR3 comprises 17 residues. V dropped 2 bases and J dropped 5; count of bases not matched to a gene: 10. From germline, CDR1 is LGHNA and CDR2 YSLEER.